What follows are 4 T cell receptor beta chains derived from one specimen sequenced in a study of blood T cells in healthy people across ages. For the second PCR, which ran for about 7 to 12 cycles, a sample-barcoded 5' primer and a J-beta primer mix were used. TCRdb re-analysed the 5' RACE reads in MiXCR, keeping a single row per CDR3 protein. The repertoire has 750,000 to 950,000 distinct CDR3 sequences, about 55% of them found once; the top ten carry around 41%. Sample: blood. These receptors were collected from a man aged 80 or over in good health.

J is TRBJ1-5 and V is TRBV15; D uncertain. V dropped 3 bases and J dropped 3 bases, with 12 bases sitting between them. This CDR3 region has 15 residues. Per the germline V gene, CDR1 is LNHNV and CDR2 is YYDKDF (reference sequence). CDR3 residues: CATSRGENFNQPQHF. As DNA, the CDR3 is TGTGCCACCAGCAGGGGCGAGAACTTCAATCAGCCCCAGCATTTT.

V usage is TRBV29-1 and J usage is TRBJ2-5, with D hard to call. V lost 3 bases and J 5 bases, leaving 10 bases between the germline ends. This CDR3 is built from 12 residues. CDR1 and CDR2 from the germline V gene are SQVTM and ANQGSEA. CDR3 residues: CSVDAPSETQYF. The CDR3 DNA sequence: TGCAGCGTTGACGCCCCCTCGGAGACCCAGTACTTC.

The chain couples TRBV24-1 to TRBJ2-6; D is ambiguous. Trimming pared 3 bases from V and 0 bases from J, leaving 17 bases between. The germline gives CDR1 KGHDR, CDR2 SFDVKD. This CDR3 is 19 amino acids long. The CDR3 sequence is CATSDPDRSGASGANVLTF. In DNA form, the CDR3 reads TGTGCCACCAGTGATCCGGACCGGTCTGGAGCCTCTGGGGCCAACGTCCTGACTTTC.

In DNA form, the CDR3 reads TGTGCCAGTAGTATTCAGACCTCTGGGGCCAACGTCCTGACTTTC. This gives the protein CASSIQTSGANVLTF. This sequence joins TRBV19 and TRBJ2-6; D unresolved. This CDR3 has 15 residues. Trimming left V 3 bases short and J 0 bases short, with 6 bases between. CDR1 is LNHDA, CDR2 SQIVND, per germline (reference sequence).